This T cell receptor (beta chain) derives from a study of CD8+CD57+ T cells in acquired aplastic anemia. Study-wide results and limits: Comparison of patients with controls identified almost 30 shared CD8+ CDR3 sequences.

The sequenced patients had an expansion of CD8+CD57+ cells seen by flow cytometry. The CDR3 has 17 residues. The V end was cut by 1 base, the J end by 0 bases, with 16 bases between. From germline, CDR1 is SGHVS and CDR2 FQNEAQ. This clonotype was counted once. What it binds is unknown. TCR beta VDJ and CDR3 profiling used genomic DNA as template. TCRdb recomputed calls from the reads with MiXCR, one row per CDR3 protein. Found here are some 200,000 distinct CDR3 sequences, 65% of them singletons; the top ten hold roughly 50%. Material for sequencing was sorted CD4+, CD8+, or CD8+CD57+ T cells (not recorded which) from PBMCs. V is TRBV7-8 and J is TRBJ2-7; possibly TRBD1 or TRBD2 for D (5 bases each). The source of this sequence is a human donor with aplastic anemia. CDR3 coding DNA: TGTGCCAGCAGCTTAGGTCTTCCGGGACGGCCCTCCTACGAGCAGTACTTC. Translation gives CASSLGLPGRPSYEQYF.